This entry lists 18 T cell receptor beta chains sequenced from one sample in a study of T-cell reconstitution after alpha-beta-depleted transplantation in children (dated by TCRdb to 2016 to 2017). Library generation was performed with PCR. Sequenced on an Illumina HiSeq 2500. Molecular barcoding was employed in the preparation of TCR libraries, with unique molecular identifiers being used to normalize TCRbeta repertoire quantification. The public reads were reanalyzed by TCRdb: fastp trimming at Q25, MiXCR alignment, in-frame beta chains only. Here each entry gathers all rows of one CDR3 protein and keeps the most common genes and DNA. The sample table lists a few hundred thousand distinct CDR3 sequences, approximately 11% of them with a count of one. Roughly 5% of the sample lies in the top ten. The sequences come from PBMCs from the stem cell graft donor, collected from the stem cell graft. The receptors derive from a human donor who donated a stem cell graft to a child with acute myeloid leukemia.

This clonotype was found a few times. This sequence joins TRBV4-3 and TRBJ2-7, with D possibly being TRBD2 (6 bases). CDR1 LGHNA and CDR2 YSLEER come from the germline V gene. The CDR3 runs to 18 residues. The germline V and J ends were trimmed by 0 bases and 2 bases, with 20 bases remaining between them. The CDR3 nucleotides are TGCGCCAGCAGCCAAGACCTCCCACGCGGGACGGTTACCTACGAGCAGTACTTC. This gives the protein CASSQDLPRGTVTYEQYF.

There are many counts of this clonotype. This rearrangement joins TRBV11-2 to TRBJ1-3; 7 bases map to TRBD1. CDR1 is SGHAT and CDR2 is FQNNGV in the germline V gene. This CDR3 region has 14 residues. J lost 4 bases, V lost 5 bases, and 5 bases had no gene match. The CDR3 DNA sequence: TGTGCCAGCAGCCGAGGGACAGCCGGAAACACCATATATTTT. This encodes CASSRGTAGNTIYF.

Many counts were recorded for this clonotype. V is TRBV20-1 and J is TRBJ2-7, with 8 bases identical to TRBD2. J was trimmed by 6 bases and V by 4 bases; bases with no gene match: 8. CDR3 length equals 13 residues. Germline assignment: CDR1 DFQATT and CDR2 SNEGSKA (reference sequence). The CDR3 DNA reads TGCAGTGCTATTTGGGGACTAGACTTCGAGCAGTACTTC. Its protein is CSAIWGLDFEQYF.

There are a few counts of this clonotype. The rearrangement joins TRBV19 to TRBJ1-2; 7 bases fit TRBD1. V shed 3 bases, J shed 8 bases, and the junction held 9 bases outside the gene matches. The CDR3 has 14 amino acids. Germline V CDR1 and CDR2: LNHDA, SQIVND (reference sequence). CDR3: CASSIGSTGLGYTF. In nucleotides, the CDR3 is TGTGCCAGTAGTATCGGATCGACAGGGCTAGGCTACACCTTC.

This clonotype was counted only a few times. The rearrangement joins TRBV5-6 to TRBJ1-2; D not resolved. Germline V gives CDR1 SGHDT, CDR2 YYEEEE. Trimming stripped 3 bases from V and 5 bases from J, with 5 bases between. The CDR3 spans 11 residues. The CDR3: CASSSQYGYTF. The CDR3 nucleotides read TGTGCCAGCAGCTCCCAATATGGCTACACCTTC. Variable domain in full (rest from reference TRBV5-6 and TRBJ1-2): DAGVTQSPTHLIKTRGQQVTLRCSPKSGHDTVSWYQQALGQGPQFIFQYYEEEERQRGNFPDRFSGHQFPNYSSELNVNALLLGDSALYLCASSSQYGYTFGSGTRLTVV.

The rearrangement joins TRBV12-2 to TRBJ1-5; the D call in the table, TRBD1, was not verified against the DNA. TRBV12-2 is given as a pseudogene. This CDR3 region has 19 residues. The CDR3 loop is CASRLSGTGVPTSNQPQHF. The CDR3 nucleotides are TGTGCAAGTCGCTTGTCAGGGACAGGGGTCCCTACGAGCAATCAGCCCCAGCATTTT.

This clonotype showed up just a few times. This chain connects TRBV20-1 to TRBJ1-2; 8 bases map to TRBD1. The germline CDR1 and CDR2 sequences are DFQATT and SNEGSKA (reference sequence). The length of the CDR3 is 12 residues. V trimming: 6 bases; J trimming: 3 bases; junction bases outside the gene matches: 3. The CDR3 protein is CSAPTGDYGYTF. The CDR3 DNA reads TGCAGTGCACCGACAGGGGACTATGGCTACACCTTC.

This clonotype has a handful of counts. This rearrangement joins TRBV27 to TRBJ1-2; TRBD1 matches at 11 bases. CDR1 is MNHEY, CDR2 SMNVEV, per germline (reference sequence). The junction had 13 bases not matched to a gene; V was cut back by 5 bases and J by 8 bases. The CDR3 is 16 amino acids. CDR3 in DNA: TGTGCCAGCAGTCCATTTTCGGGGGGACAGGGGGGAGGCTACACCTTC. Translated: CASSPFSGGQGGGYTF.

This clonotype turned up a few times. The chain uses TRBV7-2 and TRBJ2-2; TRBD2 might be the D (6 bases). CDR1 SGHTA and CDR2 FQGNSA come from the germline V gene. V lost 6 bases to trimming and J lost 3 bases, with 11 bases between them. CDR3 length equals 14 residues. CDR3 in amino acids: CASRDSGYTGELFF. CDR3 sequence (DNA): TGTGCCAGCAGGGATAGCGGATACACCGGGGAGCTGTTTTTT.

There are a few counts of this clonotype. The chain employs TRBV11-2 and TRBJ1-1; weak D call: TRBD1 (6 bases). Trimming took off 4 bases at V and 2 bases at J, with 23 bases between the two ends. The CDR3 has 18 residues. Germline CDR1 reads SGHAT; CDR2 reads FQNNGV. The DNA for the CDR3 is TGTGCCAGCAGCTACCCAACGACAGGTAAAGGGCTTAACACTGAAGCTTTCTTT. This sequence encodes CASSYPTTGKGLNTEAFF. Complete variable domain (other parts from reference TRBV11-2 and TRBJ1-1): EAGVAQSPRYKIIEKRQSVAFWCNPISGHATLYWYQQILGQGPKLLIQFQNNGVVDDSQLPKDRFSAERLKGVDSTLKIQPAKLEDSAVYLCASSYPTTGKGLNTEAFFGQGTRLTVV.

There are many counts of this clonotype. This chain links TRBV5-1 with TRBJ1-1; weak D call: TRBD1 (6 bases). The CDR3 sequence is 14 residues long. V was clipped by 4 bases and J by 0 bases, with 10 bases between them. CDR1 SGHRS and CDR2 YFSETQ come from the germline V gene. CDR3 DNA: TGCGCCAGCAGCGGGGGCCTCATGAACACTGAAGCTTTCTTT. Protein sequence: CASSGGLMNTEAFF. Variable domain in full (rest from reference TRBV5-1 and TRBJ1-1): KAGVTQTPRYLIKTRGQQVTLSCSPISGHRSVSWYQQTPGQGLQFLFEYFSETQRNKGNFPGRFSGRQFSNSRSEMNVSTLELGDSALYLCASSGGLMNTEAFFGQGTRLTVV.

The chain joins TRBV5-1 to TRBJ2-4; the match to TRBD2 covers 10 bases. The V gene end was trimmed by 4 bases and the J gene end by 5 bases; junction bases not matched to a gene: 18. In germline, CDR1 is SGHRS, CDR2 YFSETQ. The CDR3 length is 19 residues. The CDR3 region has the DNA TGCGCCAGCAGCCCGGGACTAAGCGGGGGGGCTGGGGCACAAAACATTCAGTACTTC. This encodes CASSPGLSGGAGAQNIQYF.

This clonotype came up a few times. This sequence joins TRBV7-9 and TRBJ2-1, with 7 bases that match TRBD2. The CDR3 contains 17 residues. The V and J ends lost 1 base and 0 bases, in that order; junction bases with no gene match: 6. Germline values: CDR1 SEHNR, CDR2 FQNEAQ (reference sequence). The DNA of the CDR3 is TGTGCCAGCAGCTTAGAGGGCGGGAGAAGCTCCTACAATGAGCAGTTCTTC. It specifies CASSLEGGRSSYNEQFF.

For this clonotype: Germline is not matched at one junction end, which may reflect a read error. The chain combines TRBV12-3 or TRBV12-4 with TRBJ2-4; D possibly corresponds to TRBD1 (6 bases). This CDR3 spans 14 amino acids. The DNA for the CDR3 is TGTGCCAGCAGCCGGGCACAGCTAGGGGACATGCAGTACTTC. Residues: CASSRAQLGDMQYF.

This clonotype was observed a few times. The CDR3 spells CASSLGTGGLGYGYTF. CDR3 coding DNA: TGTGCCAGCAGCTTAGGAACAGGGGGCTTAGGCTATGGCTACACCTTC. V usage is TRBV7-8 and J usage is TRBJ1-2; 9 nucleotides align to TRBD1. The length of the CDR3 is 16 residues. Germline V gives CDR1 SGHVS, CDR2 FQNEAQ. With V trimmed by 1 base and J by 4 bases, 7 bases remained unmatched. Using reference TRBV7-8 and TRBJ1-2 for the parts outside the CDR3, the full variable domain is GAGVSQSPRYKVAKRGQDVALRCDPISGHVSLFWYQQALGQGPEFLTYFQNEAQLDKSGLPSDRFFAERPEGSVSTLKIQRTQQEDSAVYLCASSLGTGGLGYGYTFGSGTRLTVV.

This clonotype was counted a single time. For the CDR3, the DNA is TGTGCCAGCAGTTTTAAGAGACAAAACTACGAGCAGTACTTC. This translates into CASSFKRQNYEQYF. The rearrangement joins TRBV6-2 or TRBV6-3 to TRBJ2-7; D is ambiguous. The germline V and J ends were trimmed by 4 bases and 3 bases, with 13 bases remaining between them. Per the germline V gene, CDR1 is MNHEY and CDR2 is SVGEGT. This CDR3 is built from 14 residues.

This clonotype was seen at least ten times. The chain carries TRBV21-1 and TRBJ2-5; the table's D gene call, TRBD1, was not cross checked with the DNA. TRBV21-1 is tagged as a pseudogene. The CDR3 has 17 amino acids. The CDR3 DNA reads as TGTGCCAGCAGCAAAGGAAGGGCAGGGCGGGGGCAAGAGACCCAGTACTTC. Translating it yields CASSKGRAGRGQETQYF.

This clonotype was recorded many times. The gene calls are TRBV27 and TRBJ2-1; 14 nucleotides line up with TRBD2. The CDR3 contains 16 residues. Trimming at V came to 3 bases and at J to 10 bases, leaving 8 bases not matched to a gene. Germline CDR1 reads MNHEY; CDR2 reads SMNVEV (reference sequence). CDR3 coding DNA: TGTGCCAGCAGTTTCTCCGGGACTAGCGGGGGTGGGGAGCAGTTCTTC. This sequence encodes CASSFSGTSGGGEQFF.